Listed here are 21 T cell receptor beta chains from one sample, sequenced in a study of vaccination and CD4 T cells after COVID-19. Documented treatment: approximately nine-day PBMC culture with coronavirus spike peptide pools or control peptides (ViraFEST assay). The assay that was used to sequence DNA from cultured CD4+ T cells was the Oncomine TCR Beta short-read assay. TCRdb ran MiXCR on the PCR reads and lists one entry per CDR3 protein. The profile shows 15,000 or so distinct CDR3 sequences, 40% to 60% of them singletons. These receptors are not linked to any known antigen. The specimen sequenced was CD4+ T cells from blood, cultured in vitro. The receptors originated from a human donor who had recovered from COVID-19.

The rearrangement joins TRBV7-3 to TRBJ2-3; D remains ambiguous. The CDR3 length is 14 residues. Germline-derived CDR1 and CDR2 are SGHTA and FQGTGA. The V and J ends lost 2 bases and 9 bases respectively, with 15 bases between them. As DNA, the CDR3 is TGTGCCAGCAGCTTAGAAGTTGCCGTCCGGACGCAGTATTTT. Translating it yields CASSLEVAVRTQYF. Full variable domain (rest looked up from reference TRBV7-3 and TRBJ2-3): GAGVSQTPSNKVTEKGKYVELRCDPISGHTALYWYRQSLGQGPEFLIYFQGTGAADDSGLPNDRFFAVRPEGSVSTLKIQRTERGDSAVYLCASSLEVAVRTQYFGPGTRLTVL.

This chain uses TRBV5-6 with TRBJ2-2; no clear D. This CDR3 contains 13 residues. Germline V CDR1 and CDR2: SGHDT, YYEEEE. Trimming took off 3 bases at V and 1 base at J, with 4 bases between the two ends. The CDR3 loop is CASSSWNTGELFF. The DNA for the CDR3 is TGTGCCAGCAGCTCATGGAACACCGGGGAGCTGTTTTTT. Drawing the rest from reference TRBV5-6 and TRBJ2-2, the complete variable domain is DAGVTQSPTHLIKTRGQQVTLRCSPKSGHDTVSWYQQALGQGPQFIFQYYEEEERQRGNFPDRFSGHQFPNYSSELNVNALLLGDSALYLCASSSWNTGELFFGEGSRLTVL.

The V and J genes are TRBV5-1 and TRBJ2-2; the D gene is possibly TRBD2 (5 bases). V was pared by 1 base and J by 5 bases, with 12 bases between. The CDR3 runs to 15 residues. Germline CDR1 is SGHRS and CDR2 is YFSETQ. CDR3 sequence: CASSLYEGRTGELFF. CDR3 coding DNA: TGCGCCAGCAGCTTGTATGAGGGAAGGACCGGGGAGCTGTTTTTT.

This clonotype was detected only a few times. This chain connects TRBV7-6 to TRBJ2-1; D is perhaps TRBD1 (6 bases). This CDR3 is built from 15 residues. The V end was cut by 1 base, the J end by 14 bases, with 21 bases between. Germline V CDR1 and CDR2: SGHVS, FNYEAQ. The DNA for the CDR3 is TGTGCCAGCAGCTTAGATGCGCGAGAACCCGGGACAAAGTTCTTC. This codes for CASSLDAREPGTKFF.

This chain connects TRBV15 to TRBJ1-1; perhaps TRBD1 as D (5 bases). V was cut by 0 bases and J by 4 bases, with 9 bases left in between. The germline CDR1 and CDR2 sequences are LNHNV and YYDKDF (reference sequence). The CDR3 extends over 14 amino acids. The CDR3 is CATSRDPGGTEAFF. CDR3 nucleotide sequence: TGTGCCACCAGCAGAGATCCGGGGGGCACTGAAGCTTTCTTT.

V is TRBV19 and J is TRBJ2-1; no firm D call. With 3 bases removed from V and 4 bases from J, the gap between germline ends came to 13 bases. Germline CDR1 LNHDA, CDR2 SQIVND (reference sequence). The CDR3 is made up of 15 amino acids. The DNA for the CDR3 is TGTGCCAGTAGTATCTCGAGACAACTATACAATGAGCAGTTCTTC. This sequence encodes CASSISRQLYNEQFF.

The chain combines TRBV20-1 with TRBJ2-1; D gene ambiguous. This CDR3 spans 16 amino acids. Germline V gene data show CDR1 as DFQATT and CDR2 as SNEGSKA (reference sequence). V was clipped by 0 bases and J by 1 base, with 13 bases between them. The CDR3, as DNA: TGCAGTGCTAGAGATCCCGTCATGCTATCCTACAATGAGCAGTTCTTC. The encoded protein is CSARDPVMLSYNEQFF.

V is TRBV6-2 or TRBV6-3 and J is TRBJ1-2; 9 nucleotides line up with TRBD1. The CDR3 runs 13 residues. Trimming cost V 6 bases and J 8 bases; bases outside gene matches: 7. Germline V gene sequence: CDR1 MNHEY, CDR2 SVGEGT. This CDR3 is CASRHTGGGGYTF. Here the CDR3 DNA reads TGTGCCAGCAGACACACAGGGGGCGGAGGCTACACCTTC.

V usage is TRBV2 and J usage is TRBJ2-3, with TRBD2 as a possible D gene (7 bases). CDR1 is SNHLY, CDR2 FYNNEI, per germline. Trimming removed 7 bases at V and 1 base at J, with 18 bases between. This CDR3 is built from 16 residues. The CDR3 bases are TGTGCCAGCACCGAAGGGGGGGGGGGCGGCACAGATACGCAGTATTTT. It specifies CASTEGGGGGTDTQYF.

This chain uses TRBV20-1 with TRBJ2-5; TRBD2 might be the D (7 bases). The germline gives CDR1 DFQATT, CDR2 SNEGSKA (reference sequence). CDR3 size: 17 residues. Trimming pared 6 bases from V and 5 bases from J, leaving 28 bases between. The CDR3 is CSAPPQSGGGARETQYF. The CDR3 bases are TGCAGTGCCCCGCCTCAGAGCGGAGGGGGGGCGCGGGAGACCCAGTACTTC.

This CDR3 reads CASSPSTGGLAPDTQYF. DNA of the CDR3: TGTGCCAGCAGTCCCTCGACAGGGGGACTAGCCCCAGATACGCAGTATTTT. V usage is TRBV12-3 or TRBV12-4 and J usage is TRBJ2-3; D is perhaps TRBD1 or TRBD2 (9 bases each). CDR3 size: 17 residues. Trimming took off 5 bases at V and 4 bases at J, with 22 bases between the two ends.

The CDR3, as DNA: TGTGCCAGCAGGACCGGCCCTAACTATGGCTACACCTTC. Translated: CASRTGPNYGYTF. The rearrangement links TRBV28 to TRBJ1-2; D is undetermined. V was clipped by 6 bases and J by 0 bases, with 8 bases between them. From germline, CDR1 is MDHEN and CDR2 SYDVKM. This CDR3 contains 13 residues.

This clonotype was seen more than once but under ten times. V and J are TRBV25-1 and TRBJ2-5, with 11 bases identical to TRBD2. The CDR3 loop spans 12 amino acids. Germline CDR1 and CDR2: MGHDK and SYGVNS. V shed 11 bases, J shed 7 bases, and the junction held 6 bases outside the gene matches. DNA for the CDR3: TGTGCCGGAGGGACTAGCGGAGGGACCCAGTACTTC. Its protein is CAGGTSGGTQYF.

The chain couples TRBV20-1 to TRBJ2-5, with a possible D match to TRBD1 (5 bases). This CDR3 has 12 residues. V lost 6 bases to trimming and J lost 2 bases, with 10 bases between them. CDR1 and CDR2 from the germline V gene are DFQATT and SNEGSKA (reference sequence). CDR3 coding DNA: TGCAGTGCCCGGACACTACAAGAGACCCAGTACTTC. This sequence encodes CSARTLQETQYF.

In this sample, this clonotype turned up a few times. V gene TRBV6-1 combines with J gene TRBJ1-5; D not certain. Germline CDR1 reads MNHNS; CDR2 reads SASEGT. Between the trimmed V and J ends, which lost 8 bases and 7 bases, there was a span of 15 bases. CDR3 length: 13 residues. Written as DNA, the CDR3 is TGTGCCAGCGGGGTGGGTTCATGGCAGCCCCAGCATTTT. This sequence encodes CASGVGSWQPQHF.

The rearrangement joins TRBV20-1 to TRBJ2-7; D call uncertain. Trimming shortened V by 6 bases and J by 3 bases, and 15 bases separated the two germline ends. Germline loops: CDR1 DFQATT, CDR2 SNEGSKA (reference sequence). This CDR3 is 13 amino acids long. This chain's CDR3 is CSAALLNGYEQYF. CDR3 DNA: TGCAGTGCAGCCCTCCTTAACGGCTACGAGCAGTACTTC.

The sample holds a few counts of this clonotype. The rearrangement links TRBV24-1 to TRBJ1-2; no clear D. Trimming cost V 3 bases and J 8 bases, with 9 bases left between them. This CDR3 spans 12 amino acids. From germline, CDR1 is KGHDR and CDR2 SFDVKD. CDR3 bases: TGTGCCACCAGTGATGCCGGAGGGGGCTACACCTTC. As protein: CATSDAGGGYTF.

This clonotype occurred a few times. The CDR3 bases are TGCGCCAGCAGCCAAGATGAGGGGGGGACTGAAGCTTTCTTT. It translates to CASSQDEGGTEAFF. The chain links TRBV4-3 to TRBJ1-1, with D maybe TRBD1 (6 bases). Trimming removed 0 bases from V and 5 bases from J, with 10 bases in between. The length of the CDR3 is 14 residues. CDR1 LGHNA and CDR2 YSLEER come from the germline V gene.

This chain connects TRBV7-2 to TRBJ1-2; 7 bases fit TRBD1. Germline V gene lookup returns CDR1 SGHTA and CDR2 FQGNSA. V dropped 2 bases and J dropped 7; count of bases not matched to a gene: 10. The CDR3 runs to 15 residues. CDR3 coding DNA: TGTGCCAGCAGCTTACAGGACAGGATGGGAGGTGGCTACACCTTC. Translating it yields CASSLQDRMGGGYTF.

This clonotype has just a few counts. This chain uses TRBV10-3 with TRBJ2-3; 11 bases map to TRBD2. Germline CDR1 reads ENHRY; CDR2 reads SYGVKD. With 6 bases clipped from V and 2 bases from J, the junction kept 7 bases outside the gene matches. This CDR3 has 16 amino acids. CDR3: CAIRSRLAGPTDTQYF. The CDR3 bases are TGTGCCATCAGATCTCGACTAGCGGGGCCCACAGATACGCAGTATTTT.

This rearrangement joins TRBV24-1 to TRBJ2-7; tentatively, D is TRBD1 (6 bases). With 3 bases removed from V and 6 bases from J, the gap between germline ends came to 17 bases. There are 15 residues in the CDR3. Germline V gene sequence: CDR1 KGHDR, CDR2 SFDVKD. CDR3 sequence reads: CATSDPGTNNGEQYF. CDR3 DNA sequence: TGTGCCACCAGTGATCCCGGGACAAACAACGGCGAGCAGTACTTC.